This TCR beta chain was found in a study of blood T cell repertoires in COVID-19. Overall study: Acute and convalescent COVID-19 samples came from the United States, Italy and Spain.

The germline gives CDR1 SQVTM, CDR2 ANQGSEA. V was clipped by 6 bases and J by 0 bases, with 20 bases between them. CDR3 length equals 16 residues. In the study's own analysis: Reference gene primer amplification in the assay estimated nucleated cell counts. The data were produced by immunoSEQ multiplex PCR, yet TCRdb's version contains in-frame clones alone and is incomplete. That table is the source of V, J and clone size, and D and trimming were worked out from the DNA. The profile shows 150,000 or so clones, around 88% of them singletons. This chain connects TRBV29-1 to TRBJ1-2; D is perhaps TRBD1 (5 bases). The receptor's source is a man aged 55-75 years with COVID-19, enrolled during active disease. Sequencing input: peripheral blood. In DNA form, the CDR3 reads TGCAGCGTGCCTGCTTCCGGGCAGGGCTCTAACTATGGCTACACCTTC. The encoded protein is CSVPASGQGSNYGYTF. The full variable domain, completed using reference TRBV29-1 and TRBJ1-2, is SAVISQKPSRDICQRGTSLTIQCQVDSQVTMMFWYRQQPGQSLTLIATANQGSEATYESGFVIDKFPISRPNLTFSTLTVSNMSPEDSSIYLCSVPASGQGSNYGYTFGSGTRLTVV.